Described below is a single TCR beta chain sequence and its context. Its antigen is undetermined. Germline V gene sequence: CDR1 SEHNR, CDR2 FQNEAQ (reference sequence). Unmatched junction bases numbered 3, after V lost 3 bases and J lost 0 bases. The length of the CDR3 is 15 residues. The record originates from a study of cytomegalovirus exposure and HLA in healthy donors. General study findings and limits: It was only CMV serostatus that was available as immune exposure information. Later on, an analysis found that several of the most significant clusters appeared to be linked to common viral pathogens, which included parvovirus B19. A later examination showed that TCR association rates differed by HLA locus, with DRB1 most and HLA-C fewest.

The study ran its PCR with 60 Vbeta and 13 Jbeta primers. Here immunoSEQ multiplex PCR was the method, and the copy in TCRdb shows in-frame clones only, minus some. The sample has about 190,000 clones, roughly 90% seen once. Sequencing was carried out using PBMCs. The sequence was collected from a boy under 10 years old in good health and CMV-seronegative. The chain recombines TRBV7-9 with TRBJ2-3; 7 bases are a match to TRBD1. CDR3 nucleotide sequence: TGTGCCAGCAGCTTTACAGGGGCCAGCACAGATACGCAGTATTTT. It specifies CASSFTGASTDTQYF.